Presented here are 28 T cell receptor beta chains from one specimen sequenced in a study of shared clonotypes between healthy human individuals. CD8 cells classed as naive were CD45RO-negative and positively selected for CCR7, excluding terminally differentiated effector memory CD45RA+ cells. TCRdb keeps only in-frame clones here, not all; method: immunoSEQ multiplex PCR. Of more than 2 million clones listed, about 93% are singletons. The material sequenced was naive CD8+ T cells from PBMCs. The source is a man younger than 35 in good health. Some clones in this sample may be carry-over from other donors' samples.

This clone was counted once. This chain joins TRBV28 and TRBJ1-1, with TRBD1 as a possible D gene (5 bases). There are 16 residues in the CDR3. Trimming pared 5 bases from V and 5 bases from J, leaving 21 bases between. The germline gives CDR1 MDHEN, CDR2 SYDVKM. Written as DNA, the CDR3 is TGTGCCAGCAGTCTTCCTCTTGGGGGGGTGAGGACTGAAGCTTTCTTT. It translates to CASSLPLGGVRTEAFF.

The chain is built from TRBV27 and TRBJ2-1, with D maybe TRBD1 (5 bases). Trimming shortened V by 0 bases and J by 6 bases, and 15 bases separated the two germline ends. This CDR3 comprises 16 residues. From germline, CDR1 is MNHEY and CDR2 SMNVEV (reference sequence). CDR3 sequence: CASSLSEWWQGNEQFF. CDR3 DNA sequence: TGTGCCAGCAGTTTATCCGAGTGGTGGCAGGGCAATGAGCAGTTCTTC.

The chain joins TRBV27 to TRBJ2-4, with D tentatively TRBD1 (6 bases). Germline CDR1 reads MNHEY; CDR2 reads SMNVEV (reference sequence). V lost 2 bases and J lost 3, with 17 bases in between. The CDR3 covers 17 residues. The CDR3 reads CASSLLGEQGFKNIQYF. In nucleotides, the CDR3 is TGTGCCAGCAGTTTACTCGGCGAACAGGGCTTCAAAAACATTCAGTACTTC.

This chain uses TRBV4-2 with TRBJ2-7; TRBD2 agrees at 12 bases. The V gene's germline CDR1 is LGHNA and CDR2 YNFKEQ. The V gene end was trimmed by 3 bases and the J gene end by 4 bases; junction bases not matched to a gene: 7. This CDR3 has 16 residues. CDR3 DNA: TGTGCCAGCAGCCAGGCAACTAGCGGGAGGAGTTACGAGCAGTACTTC. It codes for CASSQATSGRSYEQYF.

This rearrangement joins TRBV6-6 to TRBJ1-5; perhaps TRBD1 as D (5 bases). Germline V lookup: CDR1 MNHNY, CDR2 SVGAGI (reference sequence). The CDR3 is made up of 16 amino acids. V was pared by 0 bases and J by 7 bases, with 16 bases between. CDR3 region: CASSYSLQVRGQPQHF. The CDR3 nucleotides are TGTGCCAGCAGTTACTCTCTCCAGGTTCGGGGGCAGCCCCAGCATTTT.

The chain employs TRBV28 and TRBJ2-5; D ambiguous. This CDR3 is 12 amino acids long. V was pared by 6 bases and J by 7 bases, with 12 bases between. Germline CDR1 is MDHEN and CDR2 is SYDVKM. This chain's CDR3 is CASSPIRRTQYF. Written as DNA, the CDR3 is TGTGCCAGCAGCCCTATTCGAAGGACCCAGTACTTC.

This clone showed up just once. The chain carries TRBV5-4 and TRBJ2-3; 9 nucleotides match TRBD1. J was trimmed by 4 bases and V by 4 bases; bases with no gene match: 10. This CDR3 comprises 16 residues. From germline, CDR1 is SGHNT and CDR2 YYREEE (reference sequence). The CDR3 here is CASSTAGQGESDTQYF. CDR3 DNA sequence: TGTGCCAGCAGCACAGCGGGACAGGGAGAGTCAGATACGCAGTATTTT. The whole variable domain, remainder taken from reference TRBV5-4 and TRBJ2-3, is ETGVTQSPTHLIKTRGQQVTLRCSSQSGHNTVSWYQQALGQGPQFIFQYYREEENGRGNFPPRFSGLQFPNYSSELNVNALELDDSALYLCASSTAGQGESDTQYFGPGTRLTVL.

This clone showed up just a few times. The rearrangement joins TRBV10-2 to TRBJ1-5; D unresolved. Germline-derived CDR1 and CDR2 are WSHSY and SAAADI. Trimming took off 4 bases at V and 4 bases at J, with 11 bases between the two ends. This CDR3 has 14 residues. The CDR3 is CASSVFQGNQPQHF. CDR3 sequence (DNA): TGCGCCAGCAGTGTATTTCAAGGGAATCAGCCCCAGCATTTT.

Comment on this clone: This same CDR3 is encoded by further DNA sequences in the sample. The chain couples TRBV2 to TRBJ1-1; D is undetermined. The CDR3 consists of 11 residues. Germline V gene sequence: CDR1 SNHLY, CDR2 FYNNEI. Deletions cut 4 bases from V and 4 bases from J, with 4 bases between. The CDR3 bases are TGTGCCAGCAGTGGGGGCACTGAAGCTTTCTTT. Translated, it gives CASSGGTEAFF.

V is TRBV9 and J is TRBJ2-4, with 11 bases that match TRBD1. Germline V CDR1 and CDR2: SGDLS, YYNGEE. V gave up 0 bases and J gave up 8 bases; unmatched junction bases: 1. CDR3 length: 14 amino acids. CDR3 protein: CASSVGDRGDIQYF. The CDR3, as DNA: TGTGCCAGCAGCGTAGGGGACAGGGGGGACATTCAGTACTTC.

J is TRBJ2-2 and V is TRBV7-2; 7 positions match TRBD1. Trimming removed 2 bases from V and 3 bases from J; junction bases left unmatched: 9. This CDR3 is 17 amino acids long. Germline loops: CDR1 SGHTA, CDR2 FQGNSA. DNA of the CDR3: TGTGCCAGCAGCTTACTTAGTTGGACAGGATACACCGGGGAGCTGTTTTTT. Its translation is CASSLLSWTGYTGELFF.

The CDR3 protein is CASSPIGLVLSHEQYF. DNA for the CDR3: TGTGCCAGCAGTCCCATCGGACTAGTCCTATCTCACGAGCAGTACTTC. The rearrangement joins TRBV27 to TRBJ2-7; 7 bases line up with TRBD2. In germline, CDR1 is MNHEY, CDR2 SMNVEV (reference sequence). Trimming took 5 bases from V and 5 from J; bases not matched to a gene: 15. This CDR3 is 16 amino acids long.

The V and J genes are TRBV5-8 and TRBJ1-5; 9 positions agree with TRBD1. From germline, CDR1 is SGHTS and CDR2 YDEGEE. The ends lost 3 bases at V and 7 bases at J; junction bases unmatched: 23. CDR3 length equals 20 residues. CDR3 in amino acids: CASSSRYDDRGRRTRQPQHF. The CDR3 coding sequence is TGTGCCAGCAGCTCCAGATATGATGACAGGGGGAGACGGACAAGGCAGCCCCAGCATTTT.

The chain combines TRBV7-3 with TRBJ2-7; TRBD1 matches at 8 bases. The CDR3 is made up of 13 amino acids. V dropped 4 bases and J dropped 6; count of bases not matched to a gene: 5. Germline V gene sequence: CDR1 SGHTA, CDR2 FQGTGA. As DNA, the CDR3 is TGTGCCAGCAGCTCTGACAGGGGTTTCGAGCAGTACTTC. Protein product: CASSSDRGFEQYF. Full variable domain (remainder filled in from reference TRBV7-3 and TRBJ2-7): GAGVSQTPSNKVTEKGKYVELRCDPISGHTALYWYRQSLGQGPEFLIYFQGTGAADDSGLPNDRFFAVRPEGSVSTLKIQRTERGDSAVYLCASSSDRGFEQYFGPGTRLTVT.

V and J are TRBV7-9 and TRBJ2-1, with TRBD2 matching 13 bases. V was clipped by 5 bases and J by 8 bases; unmatched bases: 6. The germline V gene encodes CDR1 SEHNR and CDR2 FQNEAQ (reference sequence). This CDR3 is 15 amino acids long. CDR3 in DNA: TGTGCCAGCAGCCTACTAGCGGGAGGGTTCGATGAGCAGTTCTTC. As protein: CASSLLAGGFDEQFF. The full variable domain, completed using reference TRBV7-9 and TRBJ2-1, is DTGVSQNPRHKITKRGQNVTFRCDPISEHNRLYWYRQTLGQGPEFLTYFQNEAQLEKSRLLSDRFSAERPKGSFSTLEIQRTEQGDSAMYLCASSLLAGGFDEQFFGPGTRLTVL.

The V gene is TRBV9, the J gene TRBJ2-2; 8 bases match TRBD2. The CDR3 length is 15 residues. The V segment lost 4 bases and the J segment 1 base; nucleotides outside the gene matches: 3. The germline V gene has CDR1 SGDLS and CDR2 YYNGEE. The CDR3 loop is CASSTSGGNTGELFF. As DNA, the CDR3 is TGTGCCAGCAGCACCAGCGGGGGGAACACCGGGGAGCTGTTTTTT.

J is TRBJ2-7 and V is TRBV15; D possibly matches TRBD1 or TRBD2 (5 bases each). Germline-derived CDR1 and CDR2 are LNHNV and YYDKDF (reference sequence). V was clipped by 5 bases and J by 0 bases, with 14 bases between them. The CDR3 loop spans 15 amino acids. CDR3 sequence: CATSAGWGSSYEQYF. The CDR3 DNA reads as TGTGCCACCAGCGCCGGGTGGGGGAGCTCCTACGAGCAGTACTTC.

This chain connects TRBV5-6 to TRBJ1-3; possibly TRBD1 for D (5 bases). The CDR3 extends over 15 amino acids. CDR1 is SGHDT, CDR2 YYEEEE, per germline. Between the trimmed V and J ends, which lost 1 base and 2 bases, there was a span of 10 bases. CDR3 sequence (DNA): TGTGCCAGCAGCTTGTGGAGGGGCACTGGAAACACCATATATTTT. It codes for CASSLWRGTGNTIYF. Full variable domain (remainder filled in from reference TRBV5-6 and TRBJ1-3): DAGVTQSPTHLIKTRGQQVTLRCSPKSGHDTVSWYQQALGQGPQFIFQYYEEEERQRGNFPDRFSGHQFPNYSSELNVNALLLGDSALYLCASSLWRGTGNTIYFGEGSWLTVV.

The V gene is TRBV21-1, the J gene TRBJ2-2; the table's D gene call, TRBD2, was not cross checked with the DNA. TRBV21-1 constitutes a pseudogene. This CDR3 is built from 19 residues. CDR3 loop: CASSNPPGLAGRLTGELFF. For the CDR3, the DNA is TGTGCCAGCAGCAACCCCCCGGGACTAGCGGGGAGGCTAACCGGGGAGCTGTTTTTT.

The chain links TRBV10-3 to TRBJ1-5; D is possibly TRBD1 (6 bases). The CDR3 is made up of 14 amino acids. Trimming took 4 bases from V and 6 from J, leaving 13 bases between them. CDR1 and CDR2 from the germline V gene are ENHRY and SYGVKD. CDR3 amino acids: CAISAGTLGQPQHF. The DNA for the CDR3 is TGTGCCATCAGTGCCGGGACATTGGGTCAGCCCCAGCATTTT.

This rearrangement joins TRBV9 to TRBJ2-7; D unclear. Trimming stripped 3 bases from V and 3 bases from J, with 1 base between. There are 10 residues in the CDR3. Germline V gives CDR1 SGDLS, CDR2 YYNGEE. The CDR3 bases are TGTGCCAGCAGCGGCTACGAGCAGTACTTC. Its translation is CASSGYEQYF.

V usage is TRBV30 and J usage is TRBJ2-7, with TRBD2 identical over 10 bases. After removal of 6 bases from V and 9 bases from J, the junction contained 11 bases not matched to a gene. The CDR3 is 13 amino acids. Germline V lookup: CDR1 GTSNPN, CDR2 SVGIG (reference sequence). CDR3 sequence reads: CACLLAGAPGQYF. In DNA form, the CDR3 reads TGTGCCTGCCTCCTAGCGGGGGCCCCCGGGCAGTACTTC.

The J gene is TRBJ2-4, the V gene TRBV27; 12 nucleotides align to TRBD2. Germline CDR1 reads MNHEY; CDR2 reads SMNVEV (reference sequence). Germline trimming cut 4 bases from V and 1 base from J; bases unmatched to any gene: 2. The CDR3 is made up of 16 amino acids. CDR3 residues: CASSSTSGRAKNIQYF. For the CDR3, the DNA is TGTGCCAGCAGTTCCACTAGCGGGAGGGCCAAAAACATTCAGTACTTC.

The genes are TRBV2 and TRBJ2-3; TRBD1 is a possible D gene (6 bases). This CDR3 is built from 15 residues. Germline lookup yields CDR1 SNHLY and CDR2 FYNNEI. Between the trimmed V and J ends, which lost 6 bases and 3 bases, there was a span of 16 bases. The CDR3: CASSLGQTATDTQYF. The CDR3 DNA is TGTGCCAGCAGCCTTGGACAGACCGCGACAGATACGCAGTATTTT.

V and J are TRBV29-1 and TRBJ2-7; D may be TRBD2 (5 bases). Germline CDR1 is SQVTM and CDR2 is ANQGSEA. V shed 6 bases and J shed 2 bases, with 20 bases lying between them. This CDR3 is built from 15 residues. The CDR3 region has the DNA TGCAGCGTAAACGGGTGGAGCGGTTGGGCCTACGAGCAGTACTTC. Protein sequence: CSVNGWSGWAYEQYF.

The gene calls are TRBV27 and TRBJ2-1; D is possibly TRBD2 (6 bases). The length of the CDR3 is 13 residues. Germline V gene lookup returns CDR1 MNHEY and CDR2 SMNVEV (reference sequence). V was clipped by 7 bases and J by 7 bases, with 14 bases between them. CDR3 in DNA: TGTGCCAGCACCAGCGGGTTTTGGAATGAGCAGTTCTTC. Its protein is CASTSGFWNEQFF.

The chain is built from TRBV5-4 and TRBJ2-4, with 8 bases that match TRBD2. CDR1 is SGHNT, CDR2 YYREEE, per germline (reference sequence). V lost 1 base to trimming and J lost 8 bases; unmatched junction nucleotides: 8. This CDR3 is 15 amino acids long. This chain's CDR3 is CASSLKRERVDIQYF. In DNA, the CDR3 is TGTGCCAGCAGCTTGAAGCGGGAGCGGGTTGACATTCAGTACTTC. The full variable domain, rest sourced from reference TRBV5-4 and TRBJ2-4, is ETGVTQSPTHLIKTRGQQVTLRCSSQSGHNTVSWYQQALGQGPQFIFQYYREEENGRGNFPPRFSGLQFPNYSSELNVNALELDDSALYLCASSLKRERVDIQYFGAGTRLSVL.

DNA for the CDR3: TGTGCCAGCAGCGGGGCGGGGAGTCTCCACGAGCAGTACTTC. This encodes CASSGAGSLHEQYF. V gene TRBV9 combines with J gene TRBJ2-7; D possibly corresponds to TRBD2 (6 bases). Per germline, CDR1 SGDLS and CDR2 YYNGEE. Trimming stripped 3 bases from V and 5 bases from J, with 15 bases between. This CDR3 has 14 amino acids. Using reference TRBV9 and TRBJ2-7 for the parts outside the CDR3, the full variable domain is DSGVTQTPKHLITATGQRVTLRCSPRSGDLSVYWYQQSLDQGLQFLIQYYNGEERAKGNILERFSAQQFPDLHSELNLSSLELGDSALYFCASSGAGSLHEQYFGPGTRLTVT.